Each of the 23 T cell receptor beta chains below was sequenced from the same sample in a study of blood T cell repertoires in COVID-19. Generated by immunoSEQ multiplex PCR, the TCRdb table keeps only in-frame clones and is missing some. The data contain some 200,000 clones, around three quarters of them seen just once; the ten biggest clones take up around 7.7%. The source material was peripheral blood. The receptors come from a woman in her seventies with acute or convalescent COVID-19.

The chain couples TRBV9 to TRBJ2-5; D not certain. This CDR3 region has 14 residues. V lost 1 base to trimming and J lost 1 base, with 8 bases between them. CDR1 and CDR2 from the germline V gene are SGDLS and YYNGEE. The DNA of the CDR3 is TGTGCCAGCAGCGTACTGGCTTCCCAAGAGACCCAGTACTTC. Its protein is CASSVLASQETQYF.

The chain is built from TRBV6-5 and TRBJ2-1, with TRBD2 matching 13 bases. The junction had 4 bases not matched to a gene; V was cut back by 4 bases and J by 7 bases. The germline V gene encodes CDR1 MNHEY and CDR2 SVGAGI. The CDR3 extends over 15 amino acids. CDR3 coding DNA: TGTGCCAGCAGTTCGGGACTAGCGGGGATAAATGAGCAGTTCTTC. It specifies CASSSGLAGINEQFF.

The chain combines TRBV24-1 with TRBJ2-1; 9 nucleotides align to TRBD1. The junction had 4 bases not matched to a gene; V was cut back by 2 bases and J by 9 bases. This CDR3 has 14 amino acids. CDR1 is KGHDR, CDR2 SFDVKD, per germline. The CDR3 is CATSDSGTGFEQFF. DNA for the CDR3: TGTGCCACCAGTGATTCCGGGACAGGGTTTGAGCAGTTCTTC.

This clone was detected only once. The rearrangement joins TRBV10-3 to TRBJ1-1; D is unresolved. Germline-derived CDR1 and CDR2 are ENHRY and SYGVKD. V shed 4 bases and J shed 1 base, with 10 bases lying between them. CDR3 length: 14 amino acids. In DNA, the CDR3 is TGTGCCATCAGTGGGAGGTGGGCGAACACTGAAGCTTTCTTT. The encoded protein is CAISGRWANTEAFF.

V usage is TRBV24-1 and J usage is TRBJ2-2; no definite D call. Germline CDR1 reads KGHDR; CDR2 reads SFDVKD. The CDR3 contains 12 residues. V lost 3 bases and J lost 4, with 2 bases in between. The CDR3 loop is CATSDRTGELFF. DNA of the CDR3: TGTGCCACCAGTGATCGCACCGGGGAGCTGTTTTTT.

The chain carries TRBV5-1 and TRBJ2-1; tentative D call: TRBD2 (6 bases). The CDR3 covers 15 residues. Germline CDR1 SGHRS, CDR2 YFSETQ. Trimming removed 2 bases at V and 2 bases at J, with 11 bases between. CDR3 sequence reads: CASSLAGSAYNEQFF. The CDR3 DNA is TGCGCCAGCAGCTTAGCGGGTTCAGCCTACAATGAGCAGTTCTTC.

This clone was seen a handful of times. The chain carries TRBV7-3 and TRBJ2-1; the D gene is possibly TRBD1 (6 bases). Trimming removed 5 bases from V and 9 bases from J, with 11 bases in between. CDR1 SGHTA and CDR2 FQGTGA come from the germline V gene. The CDR3 sequence is 12 residues long. The CDR3 region is CASSPTGSEQFF. The CDR3 nucleotides read TGTGCCAGCAGCCCAACAGGGAGTGAGCAGTTCTTC.

This sequence joins TRBV24-1 and TRBJ2-2; 7 bases are shared with TRBD2. Germline-derived CDR1 and CDR2 are KGHDR and SFDVKD. This CDR3 spans 16 amino acids. Trimming at V came to 4 bases and at J to 2 bases, leaving 6 bases not matched to a gene. CDR3 residues: CATSELASGNTGELFF. As DNA, the CDR3 is TGTGCCACCAGTGAGTTGGCTAGCGGTAACACCGGGGAGCTGTTTTTT.

This clone was found a few times. V is TRBV24-1 and J is TRBJ1-2, with a tentative D call TRBD1 (5 bases). The germline V gene encodes CDR1 KGHDR and CDR2 SFDVKD. The CDR3 totals 14 residues. V lost 4 bases and J 4 bases, leaving 12 bases between the germline ends. The CDR3 here is CATSDGRGSYGYTF. In DNA form, the CDR3 reads TGTGCCACCAGTGACGGAAGGGGTTCCTATGGCTACACCTTC.

The chain links TRBV30 to TRBJ2-3; TRBD2 matches at 11 bases. Germline V gives CDR1 GTSNPN, CDR2 SVGIG (reference sequence). The V gene end was trimmed by 0 bases and the J gene end by 9 bases; junction bases not matched to a gene: 8. The CDR3 is 15 amino acids. DNA of the CDR3: TGTGCCTGGAGTGTCGCGGATAGCGGGGGGGCCACGCAGTATTTT. Encoded protein: CAWSVADSGGATQYF.

CDR3 nucleotide sequence: TGTGCCTGGTTCCGGACTTCTGGCTACACCTTC. Amino acid sequence: CAWFRTSGYTF. The rearrangement joins TRBV30 to TRBJ1-2, with D unresolved. Per germline, CDR1 GTSNPN and CDR2 SVGIG (reference sequence). Trimming cost V 5 bases and J 7 bases, with 11 bases left between them. CDR3 length: 11 residues.

V and J are TRBV5-1 and TRBJ2-2, with 10 bases identical to TRBD2. This CDR3 is built from 20 residues. Germline V gene lookup returns CDR1 SGHRS and CDR2 YFSETQ. Trimming removed 5 bases from V and 6 bases from J; junction bases left unmatched: 22. DNA for the CDR3: TGCGCCAGCAGGAGGATCACCGGGACTAGCGAGATTCTTAACTCCGGGGAGCTGTTTTTT. Its protein is CASRRITGTSEILNSGELFF.

The V call is TRBV9, the J call TRBJ2-1, with 9 bases fitting TRBD2. Germline CDR1 is SGDLS and CDR2 is YYNGEE. The CDR3 has 14 amino acids. The V gene end was trimmed by 3 bases and the J gene end by 6 bases; junction bases not matched to a gene: 4. The DNA of the CDR3 is TGTGCCAGCAGCGCTGGGCGGGGGGGCAATGAGCAGTTCTTC. This gives the protein CASSAGRGGNEQFF.

The chain couples TRBV2 to TRBJ1-2; TRBD1 aligns across 8 bases. V was pared by 6 bases and J by 3 bases, with 3 bases of the junction left unmatched. This CDR3 region has 13 residues. Germline V gene sequence: CDR1 SNHLY, CDR2 FYNNEI. DNA for the CDR3: TGTGCCAGCAGCATACAGGGGGACTATGGCTACACCTTC. Protein product: CASSIQGDYGYTF.

A word on this clone: The same CDR3 is also encoded by other DNA sequences in this sample. The chain combines TRBV10-1 with TRBJ2-5; D might be TRBD2 (7 bases). This CDR3 spans 14 amino acids. Germline loops: CDR1 WNHNN, CDR2 SYGVQD (reference sequence). Trimming took 0 bases from V and 4 from J, leaving 9 bases between them. Here the CDR3 DNA reads TGCGCCAGCAGTGAGTCCGGGGGGCGAGAGACCCAGTACTTC. Amino acid sequence: CASSESGGRETQYF.

The V gene is TRBV7-9, the J gene TRBJ1-5; 7 bases line up with TRBD1. The CDR3 totals 16 residues. V shed 3 bases and J 5 bases; nucleotides not matched to a gene: 10. Germline CDR1 SEHNR, CDR2 FQNEAQ (reference sequence). CDR3: CASSFRGQGDHQPQHF. The CDR3 coding sequence is TGTGCCAGCAGCTTCCGGGGGCAGGGGGACCATCAGCCCCAGCATTTT.

This rearrangement joins TRBV6-1 to TRBJ2-7; D call uncertain. Trimming removed 2 bases at V and 0 bases at J, with 8 bases between. The CDR3 consists of 14 residues. CDR1 is MNHNS and CDR2 is SASEGT in the germline V gene. The DNA for the CDR3 is TGTGCCAGCAGTGAACCAGTTTTCTCCTACGAGCAGTACGTC. Translated, it gives CASSEPVFSYEQYV.

This chain joins TRBV7-2 and TRBJ1-4, with TRBD1 identical over 10 bases. V was pared by 5 bases and J by 8 bases, with 8 bases of the junction left unmatched. CDR3 size: 15 residues. Germline V gene lookup returns CDR1 SGHTA and CDR2 FQGNSA. The CDR3: CASSKTGGRDEKLFF. The CDR3 bases are TGTGCCAGCAGCAAGACAGGGGGCCGTGACGAAAAACTGTTTTTT.

Comments on this clone: Different DNA sequences within this sample yield the same CDR3. The V and J genes are TRBV2 and TRBJ2-5; D uncertain. Germline values: CDR1 SNHLY, CDR2 FYNNEI. This CDR3 has 12 amino acids. Trimming shortened V by 0 bases and J by 5 bases, and 4 bases separated the two germline ends. This CDR3 reads CASSEARETQYF. DNA for the CDR3: TGTGCCAGCAGTGAAGCTCGGGAGACCCAGTACTTC.

This clone was seen a single time. V is TRBV10-1 and J is TRBJ2-2; no reliable D call. Germline V gene data show CDR1 as WNHNN and CDR2 as SYGVQD (reference sequence). Trimming left V 3 bases short and J 5 bases short, with 4 bases between. The CDR3 runs to 12 residues. The CDR3 coding sequence is TGCGCCAGCAGTGAAGAGACCGGGGAGCTGTTTTTT. Its translation is CASSEETGELFF.

The chain uses TRBV6-5 and TRBJ2-1, with 9 positions matching TRBD2. This CDR3 has 13 residues. Trimming at V came to 6 bases and at J to 5 bases, leaving 2 bases not matched to a gene. Germline values: CDR1 MNHEY, CDR2 SVGAGI. CDR3 region: CASRLAGNNEQFF. CDR3 nucleotides: TGTGCCAGCAGGCTAGCGGGGAACAATGAGCAGTTCTTC.

This clone showed up just a few times. The rearrangement joins TRBV10-1 to TRBJ2-3; D is perhaps TRBD1 (5 bases). Germline V CDR1 and CDR2: WNHNN, SYGVQD (reference sequence). This CDR3 region has 13 residues. Between the trimmed V and J ends, which lost 4 bases and 4 bases, there was a span of 9 bases. The CDR3 nucleotides are TGCGCCAGCAGTGTGGGGCTGTCAGATACGCAGTATTTT. It specifies CASSVGLSDTQYF.

The chain has TRBV9 and TRBJ2-3; a weak D match, TRBD1 (5 bases). Trimming stripped 1 base from V and 2 bases from J, with 11 bases between. The CDR3 consists of 15 residues. From germline, CDR1 is SGDLS and CDR2 YYNGEE. The CDR3 is CASSVRAGYTDTQYF. CDR3 nucleotide sequence: TGTGCCAGCAGCGTAAGGGCAGGGTACACAGATACGCAGTATTTT.